The subject of this entry is one T cell receptor beta chain. The protocol was immunoSEQ multiplex PCR, while the TCRdb copy is restricted to in-frame clones and leaves out a portion. The sample carries under 200,000 clones, around nine tenths recorded once. It was the approximately 120-subject validation cohort, separate from the approximately 700-subject first cohort, to which the donors belonged. The sample comes from a study of cytomegalovirus exposure and HLA in healthy donors. The germline V gene has CDR1 MDHEN and CDR2 SYDVKM. V lost 8 bases to trimming and J lost 7 bases; unmatched junction nucleotides: 6. This CDR3 is 15 amino acids long.

The sequenced sample was PBMCs. The V gene is TRBV28, the J gene TRBJ2-1; 15 nucleotides align to TRBD2. The receptor was isolated from a young man in good health and CMV-seropositive. The CDR3 coding sequence is TGTGCCAGCTGGACTAGCGGGAGGGCTCGGAATGAGCAGTTCTTC. It encodes CASWTSGRARNEQFF.